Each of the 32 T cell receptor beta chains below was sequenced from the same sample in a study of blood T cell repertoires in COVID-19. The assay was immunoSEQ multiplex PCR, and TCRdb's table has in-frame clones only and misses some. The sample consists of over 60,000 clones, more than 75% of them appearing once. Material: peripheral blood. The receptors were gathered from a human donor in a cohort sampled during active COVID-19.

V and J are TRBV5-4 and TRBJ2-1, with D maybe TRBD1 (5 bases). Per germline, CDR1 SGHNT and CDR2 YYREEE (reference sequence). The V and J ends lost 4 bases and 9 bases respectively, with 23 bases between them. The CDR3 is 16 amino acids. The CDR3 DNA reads TGTGCCAGCAGCCCCCCCCGGGTGGGGCAGAGAGTTGAGCAGTTCTTC. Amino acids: CASSPPRVGQRVEQFF.

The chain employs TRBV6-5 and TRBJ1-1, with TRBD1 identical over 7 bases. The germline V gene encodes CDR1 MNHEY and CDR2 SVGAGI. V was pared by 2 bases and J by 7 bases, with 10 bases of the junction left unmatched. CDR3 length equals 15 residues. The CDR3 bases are TGTGCCAGCAGTTACGATGGGACAGCGTATGGTGAAGCTTTCTTT. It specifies CASSYDGTAYGEAFF.

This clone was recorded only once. The CDR3 nucleotides read TGTGCCAGCAGCCCTTCCTACGAGCAGTACTTC. Its protein is CASSPSYEQYF. The chain couples TRBV5-4 to TRBJ2-7; D unclear. Trimming left V 4 bases short and J 1 base short, with 3 bases between. Germline V gene data show CDR1 as SGHNT and CDR2 as YYREEE (reference sequence). This CDR3 has 11 amino acids. The full variable domain, rest sourced from reference TRBV5-4 and TRBJ2-7, is ETGVTQSPTHLIKTRGQQVTLRCSSQSGHNTVSWYQQALGQGPQFIFQYYREEENGRGNFPPRFSGLQFPNYSSELNVNALELDDSALYLCASSPSYEQYFGPGTRLTVT.

CDR3 sequence (DNA): TGTGCCAGCAGCCCCCGTGAGGGACTGCGATTTACTGGGGCCAACGTCCTGACTTTC. It translates to CASSPREGLRFTGANVLTF. The chain links TRBV3-1 (or the pseudogene TRBV3-2) to TRBJ2-6; the D gene is possibly TRBD2 (6 bases). V lost 4 bases and J 2 bases, leaving 21 bases between the germline ends. The V gene's germline CDR1 is LGHDT and CDR2 YNNKEL (reference sequence). The CDR3 consists of 19 residues.

CDR3 nucleotides: TGTGCCAGCAGCCACCCTGGACAGGGGAGCTACGAGCAGTACTTC. It translates to CASSHPGQGSYEQYF. The J gene is TRBJ2-7, the V gene TRBV14, with 9 bases that match TRBD1. V dropped 3 bases and J dropped 3; count of bases not matched to a gene: 6. The CDR3 is 15 residues long. The germline V gene encodes CDR1 SGHDN and CDR2 FVKESK. The full variable domain, in which reference TRBV14 and TRBJ2-7 provide the parts outside the CDR3, is EAGVTQFPSHSVIEKGQTVTLRCDPISGHDNLYWYRRVMGKEIKFLLHFVKESKQDESGMPNNRFLAERTGGTYSTLKVQPAELEDSGVYFCASSHPGQGSYEQYFGPGTRLTVT.

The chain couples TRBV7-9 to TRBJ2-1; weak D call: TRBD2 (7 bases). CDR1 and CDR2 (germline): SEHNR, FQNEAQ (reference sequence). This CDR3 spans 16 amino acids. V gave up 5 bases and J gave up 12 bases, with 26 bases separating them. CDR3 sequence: CASSRTDGGWDEGQFF. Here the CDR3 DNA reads TGTGCCAGCAGCCGGACAGACGGGGGGTGGGATGAGGGGCAGTTCTTC.

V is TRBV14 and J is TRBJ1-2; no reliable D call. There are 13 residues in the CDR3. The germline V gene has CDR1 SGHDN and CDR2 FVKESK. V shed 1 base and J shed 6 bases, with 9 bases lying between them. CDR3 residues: CASSQVFPDGYTF. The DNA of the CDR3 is TGTGCCAGCAGCCAAGTCTTCCCCGATGGCTACACCTTC.

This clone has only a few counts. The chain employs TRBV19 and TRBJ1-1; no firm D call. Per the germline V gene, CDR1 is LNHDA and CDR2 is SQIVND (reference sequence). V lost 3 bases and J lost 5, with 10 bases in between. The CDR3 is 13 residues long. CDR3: CASSIRGRTEAFF. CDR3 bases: TGTGCCAGTAGTATTCGGGGAAGGACTGAAGCTTTCTTT.

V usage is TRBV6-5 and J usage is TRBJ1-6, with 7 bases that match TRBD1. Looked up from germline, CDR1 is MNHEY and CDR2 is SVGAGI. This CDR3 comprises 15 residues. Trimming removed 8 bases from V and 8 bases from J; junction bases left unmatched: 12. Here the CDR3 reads CASVLMTGTDSPLHF. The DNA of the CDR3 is TGTGCCAGCGTATTAATGACAGGGACCGATTCACCCCTCCACTTT.

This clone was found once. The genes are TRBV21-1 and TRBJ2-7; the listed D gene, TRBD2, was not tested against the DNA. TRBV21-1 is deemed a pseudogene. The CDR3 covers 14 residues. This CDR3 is CASSPWQGRHEQYF. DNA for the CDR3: TGTGCCAGCAGCCCTTGGCAAGGGAGGCACGAGCAGTACTTC.

The CDR3 nucleotides are TGTGCCAGTAGTTTCCTCGGGACTGAAGCTTTCTTT. Its protein is CASSFLGTEAFF. The chain combines TRBV19 with TRBJ1-1; the D is unclear. CDR3 length equals 12 residues. Germline CDR1 is LNHDA and CDR2 is SQIVND (reference sequence). With 5 bases removed from V and 5 bases from J, the gap between germline ends came to 9 bases. Drawing the rest from reference TRBV19 and TRBJ1-1, the complete variable domain is DGGITQSPKYLFRKEGQNVTLSCEQNLNHDAMYWYRQDPGQGLRLIYYSQIVNDFQKGDIAEGYSVSREKKESFPLTVTSAQKNPTAFYLCASSFLGTEAFFGQGTRLTVV.

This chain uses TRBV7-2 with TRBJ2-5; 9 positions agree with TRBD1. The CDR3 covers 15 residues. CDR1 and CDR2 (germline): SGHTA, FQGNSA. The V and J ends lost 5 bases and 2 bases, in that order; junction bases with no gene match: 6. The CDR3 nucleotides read TGTGCCAGCAGCCCGGGGGACAGGGCACAAGAGACCCAGTACTTC. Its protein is CASSPGDRAQETQYF.

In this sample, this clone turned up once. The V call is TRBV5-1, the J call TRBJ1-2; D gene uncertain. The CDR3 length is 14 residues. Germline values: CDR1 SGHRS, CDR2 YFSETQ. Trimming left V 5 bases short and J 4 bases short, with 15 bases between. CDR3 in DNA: TGCGCCAGCAGTATCGGTCCGCAATCCTATGGCTACACCTTC. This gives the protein CASSIGPQSYGYTF.

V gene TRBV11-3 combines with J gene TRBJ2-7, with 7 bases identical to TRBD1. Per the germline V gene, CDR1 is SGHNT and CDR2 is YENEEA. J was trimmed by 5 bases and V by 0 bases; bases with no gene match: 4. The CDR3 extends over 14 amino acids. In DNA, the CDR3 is TGTGCCAGCAGCTTAGATGGTGGGACAGACGAGCAGTACTTC. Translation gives CASSLDGGTDEQYF.

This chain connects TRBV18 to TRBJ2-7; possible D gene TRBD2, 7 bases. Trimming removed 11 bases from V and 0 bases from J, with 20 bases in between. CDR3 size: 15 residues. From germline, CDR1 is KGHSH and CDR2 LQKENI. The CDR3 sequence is CASRRGGPNSYEQYF. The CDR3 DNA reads TGTGCCTCGCGTAGGGGGGGCCCCAACTCCTACGAGCAGTACTTC.

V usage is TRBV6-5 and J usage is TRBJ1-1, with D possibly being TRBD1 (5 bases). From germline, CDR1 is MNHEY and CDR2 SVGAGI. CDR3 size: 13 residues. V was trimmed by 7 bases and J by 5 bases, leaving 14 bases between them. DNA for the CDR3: TGTGCCAGCACTAGGGGTAGGACGACTGAAGCTTTCTTT. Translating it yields CASTRGRTTEAFF.

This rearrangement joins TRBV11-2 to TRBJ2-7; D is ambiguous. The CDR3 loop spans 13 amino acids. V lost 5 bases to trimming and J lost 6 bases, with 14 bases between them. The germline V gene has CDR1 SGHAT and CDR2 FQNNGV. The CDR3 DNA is TGTGCCAGCAGCCCGTTCCAGGTCTCCGAGCAGTACTTC. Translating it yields CASSPFQVSEQYF.

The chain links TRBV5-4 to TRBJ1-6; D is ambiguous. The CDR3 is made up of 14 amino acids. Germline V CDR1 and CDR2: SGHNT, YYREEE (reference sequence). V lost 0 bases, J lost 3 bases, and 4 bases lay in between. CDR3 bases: TGTGCCAGCAGCTTGGAGCTCTATAATTCACCCCTCCACTTT. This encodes CASSLELYNSPLHF.

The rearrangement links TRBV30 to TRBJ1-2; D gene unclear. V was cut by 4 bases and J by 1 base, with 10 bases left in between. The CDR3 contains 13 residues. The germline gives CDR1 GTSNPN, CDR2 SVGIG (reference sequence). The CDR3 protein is CAWNTGDNYGYTF. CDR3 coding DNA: TGTGCCTGGAATACCGGGGATAACTATGGCTACACCTTC.

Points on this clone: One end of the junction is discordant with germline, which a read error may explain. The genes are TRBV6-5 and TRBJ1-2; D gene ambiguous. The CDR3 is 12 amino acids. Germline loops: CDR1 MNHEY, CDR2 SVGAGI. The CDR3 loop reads CASSYANYGYTF. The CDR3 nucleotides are TGTGCCAGCAGTTACGCGAACTACGGCTACACCTTC.

The CDR3 is CASSSSRDSPLHF. The CDR3 DNA follows: TGTGCCAGTAGTAGTTCCCGGGATTCACCCCTCCACTTT. The rearrangement joins TRBV19 to TRBJ1-6; D is unresolved. The germline V gene encodes CDR1 LNHDA and CDR2 SQIVND (reference sequence). The CDR3 has 13 residues. With 4 bases removed from V and 8 bases from J, the gap between germline ends came to 9 bases.

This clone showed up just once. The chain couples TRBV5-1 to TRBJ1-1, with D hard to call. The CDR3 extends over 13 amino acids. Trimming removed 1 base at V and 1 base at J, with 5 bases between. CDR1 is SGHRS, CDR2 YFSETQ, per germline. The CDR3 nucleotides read TGCGCCAGCAGCTTGTCCAGGAACACTGAAGCTTTCTTT. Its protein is CASSLSRNTEAFF.

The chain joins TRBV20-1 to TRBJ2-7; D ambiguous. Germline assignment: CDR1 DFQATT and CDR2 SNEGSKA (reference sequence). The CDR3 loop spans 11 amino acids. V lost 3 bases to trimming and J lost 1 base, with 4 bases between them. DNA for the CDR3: TGCAGTGCTAGCCCTTCCTACGAGCAGTACTTC. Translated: CSASPSYEQYF.

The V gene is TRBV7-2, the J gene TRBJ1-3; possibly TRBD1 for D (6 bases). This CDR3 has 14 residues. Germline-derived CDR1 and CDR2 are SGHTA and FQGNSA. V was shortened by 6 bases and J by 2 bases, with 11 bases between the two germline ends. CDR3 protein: CASSTTGTGNTIYF. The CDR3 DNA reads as TGTGCCAGCAGTACAACAGGGACTGGAAACACCATATATTTT.

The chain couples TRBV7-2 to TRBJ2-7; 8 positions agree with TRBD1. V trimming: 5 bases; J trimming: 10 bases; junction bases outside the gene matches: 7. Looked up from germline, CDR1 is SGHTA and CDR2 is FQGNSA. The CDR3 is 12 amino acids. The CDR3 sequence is CASSGRDRRQYF. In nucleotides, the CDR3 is TGTGCCAGCAGCGGCCGGGACAGGCGACAGTACTTC.

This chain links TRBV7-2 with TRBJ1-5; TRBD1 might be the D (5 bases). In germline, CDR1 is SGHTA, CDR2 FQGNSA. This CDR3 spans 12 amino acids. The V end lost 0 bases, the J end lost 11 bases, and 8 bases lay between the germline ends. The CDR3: CASSLAGQTQHF. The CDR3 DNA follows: TGTGCCAGCAGCTTAGCGGGGCAGACCCAGCATTTT.

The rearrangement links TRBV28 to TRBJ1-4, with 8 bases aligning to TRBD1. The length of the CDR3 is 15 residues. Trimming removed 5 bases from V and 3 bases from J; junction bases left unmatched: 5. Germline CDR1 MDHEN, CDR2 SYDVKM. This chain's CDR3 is CASSPPDRANEKLFF. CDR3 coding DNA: TGTGCCAGCAGTCCACCGGACAGGGCTAATGAAAAACTGTTTTTT. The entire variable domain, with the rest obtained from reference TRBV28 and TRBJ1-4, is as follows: DVKVTQSSRYLVKRTGEKVFLECVQDMDHENMFWYRQDPGLGLRLIYFSYDVKMKEKGDIPEGYSVSREKKERFSLILESASTNQTSMYLCASSPPDRANEKLFFGSGTQLSVL.

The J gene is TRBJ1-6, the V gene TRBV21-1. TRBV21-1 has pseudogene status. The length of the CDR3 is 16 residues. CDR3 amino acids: CASSIPPLSSVPSLHF. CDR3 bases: TGTGCCAGCAGCATCCCCCCACTCAGCAGCGTCCCGTCCCTCCACTTT.

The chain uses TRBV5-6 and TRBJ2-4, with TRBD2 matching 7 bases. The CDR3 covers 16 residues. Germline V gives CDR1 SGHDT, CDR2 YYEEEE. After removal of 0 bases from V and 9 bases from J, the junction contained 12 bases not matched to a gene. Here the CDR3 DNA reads TGTGCCAGCAGCTTGGGGGGCGGGAGCGGGGTTGGCATTCAGTACTTC. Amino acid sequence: CASSLGGGSGVGIQYF.

Written as DNA, the CDR3 is TGTGCCAGCAGCCACCGGGACAGGGCAAGGGAGCAGTACTTC. Residues: CASSHRDRAREQYF. The chain is built from TRBV6-5 and TRBJ2-7; the match to TRBD1 covers 9 bases. With 6 bases clipped from V and 7 bases from J, the junction kept 10 bases outside the gene matches. The germline CDR1 and CDR2 sequences are MNHEY and SVGAGI. This CDR3 contains 14 residues.

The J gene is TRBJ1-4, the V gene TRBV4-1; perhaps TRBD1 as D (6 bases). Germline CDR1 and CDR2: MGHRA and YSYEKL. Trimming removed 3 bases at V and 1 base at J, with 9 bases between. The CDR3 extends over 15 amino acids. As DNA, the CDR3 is TGCGCCAGCAGCCAGGCCAGGGGAACTAATGAAAAACTGTTTTTT. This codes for CASSQARGTNEKLFF.

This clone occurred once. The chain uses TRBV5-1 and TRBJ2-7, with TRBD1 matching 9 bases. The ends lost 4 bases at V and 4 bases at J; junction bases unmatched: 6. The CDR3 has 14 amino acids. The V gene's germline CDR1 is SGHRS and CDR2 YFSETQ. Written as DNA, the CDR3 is TGCGCCAGCAGCCAGGTGACAGGGGGATACGAGCAGTACTTC. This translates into CASSQVTGGYEQYF.